This is a list of T cell receptor beta chains from one sample in a study of control samples from healthy donors and cancer patients. Sequenced by immunoSEQ multiplex PCR; TCRdb stores in-frame clones only, minus some. The sample holds 120,000 or so clones; about 93% are singletons and the top ten take 1.5% to 2%. The sample was PBMCs. The receptors stem from a man aged 45-65 years with head and neck cancer. The CDR3 runs from the conserved cysteine through the conserved F or W. D genes are given only for firm matches. Clone sizes are given selectively: once, few, many, or a class where the clone is expanded.

J	V	size	D	CDR3	DNA
TRBJ1-1	TRBV7-8	.	TRBD1	CASSPLGTVRIEAFF	TGTGCCAGCAGCCCTCTGGGGACAGTGAGAATTGAAGCTTTCTTT
TRBJ1-5	TRBV12-3/TRBV12-4	.	.	CASSLRIVQPQHF	TGTGCCAGCAGTTTAAGGATAGTTCAGCCCCAGCATTTT
TRBJ1-1	TRBV7-2	.	.	CASNDDAWNTEAFF	TGTGCCAGCAACGATGACGCTTGGAACACTGAAGCTTTCTTT
TRBJ1-1	TRBV20-1	.	.	CSARDTEAFF	TGCAGTGCTAGAGACACTGAAGCTTTCTTT
TRBJ2-6	TRBV19	.	.	CASSPGHSGANVLTF	TGTGCCAGTAGTCCGGGACACTCTGGGGCCAACGTCCTGACTTTC
TRBJ1-5	TRBV4-3	.	.	CASSHYYPGTPNQPQHF	TGCGCCAGCAGCCATTATTACCCCGGGACCCCCAATCAGCCCCAGCATTTT
TRBJ2-2	TRBV11-3	.	TRBD2	CASSRPKLAGVTGELFF	TGTGCCAGCAGCCGACCCAAACTAGCGGGGGTCACCGGGGAGCTGTTTTTT
TRBJ1-6	TRBV9	once	.	CASSVGMGGDGSYNSPLHF	TGTGCCAGCAGCGTAGGAATGGGAGGGGATGGCTCCTATAATTCACCCCTCCACTTT
TRBJ2-2	TRBV12-3/TRBV12-4	.	.	CASSQAFTGELFF	TGTGCCAGCAGTCAGGCATTTACCGGGGAGCTGTTTTTT
TRBJ2-3	TRBV28	.	TRBD2	CASGLRTSGTSTDTQYF	TGTGCCAGCGGATTAAGGACTAGCGGGACCAGCACAGATACGCAGTATTTT
TRBJ2-1	TRBV7-6	.	.	CASSRGSSVIYNEQFF	TGTGCCAGCAGCCGTGGGTCTTCCGTCATCTACAATGAGCAGTTCTTC
TRBJ2-2	TRBV11-3	.	.	CASSLGTAGELFF	TGTGCCAGCAGTCTCGGGACGGCCGGGGAGCTGTTTTTT
TRBJ1-2	TRBV10-3	few	.	CAISDGANYGYTF	TGTGCCATCAGTGACGGAGCTAACTATGGCTACACCTTC
TRBJ1-4	TRBV20-1	few	.	CSASRPNNEKLFF	TGCAGTGCTAGTCGACCGAACAATGAAAAACTGTTTTTT
TRBJ2-5	TRBV6-5	.	TRBD1	CASSSGTGGRTQYF	TGTGCCAGCAGTTCCGGGACAGGGGGTAGGACCCAGTACTTC
TRBJ1-1	TRBV30	once	.	CAWSVLVRMNTEAFF	TGTGCCTGGAGTGTACTTGTAAGGATGAACACTGAAGCTTTCTTT
TRBJ1-2	TRBV19	.	.	CASSLTNYGYTF	TGTGCCAGTAGTTTGACTAACTATGGCTACACCTTC
TRBJ1-5	TRBV6-1	.	.	CASSGFSAGANQPQHF	TGTGCCAGCAGTGGGTTTTCGGCAGGGGCAAATCAGCCCCAGCATTTT
TRBJ1-3	TRBV30	.	.	CAWRWGNSGNTIYF	TGTGCCTGGAGATGGGGCAACTCTGGAAACACCATATATTTT
TRBJ2-7	TRBV3-1/TRBV3-2	.	.	CASTHPWGKDSYEQYF	TGTGCCAGCACCCACCCCTGGGGGAAGGACTCCTACGAGCAGTACTTC
TRBJ2-1	TRBV14	.	.	CASSRIQGMNEQFF	TGTGCCAGCAGCCGGATACAGGGCATGAATGAGCAGTTCTTC
TRBJ2-5	TRBV7-9	.	TRBD1	CASRPYRGQGEETQYF	TGTGCCAGCAGACCCTACAGGGGGCAGGGAGAAGAGACCCAGTACTTC
TRBJ1-4	TRBV4-2	.	TRBD1	CASSQETGGSEKLFF	TGTGCCAGCAGCCAGGAGACAGGGGGCAGTGAAAAACTGTTTTTT
TRBJ2-2	TRBV9	.	.	CASSVNTGELFF	TGTGCCAGCAGTGTCAACACCGGGGAGCTGTTTTTT
TRBJ1-4	TRBV6-5	.	.	CASSYFGQGDEKLFF	TGTGCCAGCAGTTACTTCGGGCAGGGAGATGAAAAACTGTTTTTT
TRBJ2-1	TRBV27	.	.	CASSRQPSSYNEQFF	TGTGCCAGCAGTCGACAGCCAAGCTCCTACAATGAGCAGTTCTTC
TRBJ2-4	TRBV28	.	.	CASSNGGLAKNIQYF	TGTGCCAGCAGTAACGGTGGACTAGCCAAAAACATTCAGTACTTC
TRBJ1-1	TRBV9	.	.	CASSGGENTEAFF	TGTGCCAGCAGCGGCGGAGAGAACACTGAAGCTTTCTTT
TRBJ1-2	TRBV11-2	.	TRBD1	CASSLLRAGGNYGYTF	TGTGCCAGCAGCCTCCTGAGGGCAGGGGGCAACTATGGCTACACCTTC
TRBJ1-6	TRBV2	.	TRBD1	CASRALTDRVSPLHF	TGTGCCAGCAGGGCTCTAACCGACAGGGTTTCACCCCTCCACTTT
TRBJ2-2	TRBV2	.	.	CASSLGLGNTGELFF	TGTGCCAGCAGTCTCGGGTTGGGAAACACCGGGGAGCTGTTTTTT
TRBJ1-3	TRBV7-8	.	.	CASSLNVAASSGNTIYF	TGTGCCAGCAGCTTAAATGTGGCAGCCAGCTCTGGAAACACCATATATTTT
TRBJ2-5	TRBV5-1	.	.	CASSTREQETQYF	TGCGCCAGCAGCACCAGGGAGCAAGAGACCCAGTACTTC
TRBJ1-1	TRBV27	.	.	CASSLSPAYPSEAFF	TGTGCCAGCAGTTTATCTCCGGCCTATCCCTCTGAAGCTTTCTTT
TRBJ2-3	TRBV7-2	.	.	CASSPLGGAGTDTQYF	TGTGCCAGCAGCCCCCTGGGGGGGGCCGGCACAGATACGCAGTATTTT
TRBJ1-5	TRBV30	.	.	CAWSGGPNQPQHF	TGTGCCTGGAGTGGGGGACCCAATCAGCCCCAGCATTTT
TRBJ2-3	TRBV30	.	.	CAFGTSTDTQYF	TGTGCCTTTGGGACTAGCACAGATACGCAGTATTTT
TRBJ2-7	TRBV6-6	.	.	CASRSDGSYEQYF	TGTGCCAGCCGGTCGGATGGCTCCTACGAGCAGTACTTC
TRBJ2-7	TRBV27	.	.	CASSLAPLYEQYF	TGTGCCAGCAGTCTTGCCCCCCTATACGAGCAGTACTTC
TRBJ1-3	TRBV7-9	.	.	CASSLVSGSGNTIYF	TGTGCCAGCAGCTTAGTGTCCGGGTCAGGAAACACCATATATTTT
TRBJ1-1	TRBV7-3	once	.	CASSLTSGAEAFF	TGTGCCAGCAGCTTAACCTCGGGCGCTGAAGCTTTCTTT
TRBJ1-6	TRBV7-3	once	.	CASSLSGSSPLHF	TGTGCCAGCAGCTTATCGGGTTCGTCACCCCTCCACTTT
TRBJ1-2	TRBV7-8	.	.	CASSLIRSGGYTF	TGTGCCAGCAGCTTAATACGGAGCGGAGGCTACACCTTC
TRBJ2-1	TRBV19	.	TRBD2	CASSLGLVVEQFF	TGTGCCAGTAGTCTGGGACTAGTAGTTGAGCAGTTCTTC
TRBJ2-1	TRBV11-3	.	TRBD1	CASSLAGGYNEQFF	TGTGCCAGCAGCTTAGCAGGGGGCTACAATGAGCAGTTCTTC
TRBJ2-1	TRBV7-2	.	TRBD1	CASSPDRGGEQFF	TGTGCCAGCAGCCCGGACAGGGGGGGTGAGCAGTTCTTC